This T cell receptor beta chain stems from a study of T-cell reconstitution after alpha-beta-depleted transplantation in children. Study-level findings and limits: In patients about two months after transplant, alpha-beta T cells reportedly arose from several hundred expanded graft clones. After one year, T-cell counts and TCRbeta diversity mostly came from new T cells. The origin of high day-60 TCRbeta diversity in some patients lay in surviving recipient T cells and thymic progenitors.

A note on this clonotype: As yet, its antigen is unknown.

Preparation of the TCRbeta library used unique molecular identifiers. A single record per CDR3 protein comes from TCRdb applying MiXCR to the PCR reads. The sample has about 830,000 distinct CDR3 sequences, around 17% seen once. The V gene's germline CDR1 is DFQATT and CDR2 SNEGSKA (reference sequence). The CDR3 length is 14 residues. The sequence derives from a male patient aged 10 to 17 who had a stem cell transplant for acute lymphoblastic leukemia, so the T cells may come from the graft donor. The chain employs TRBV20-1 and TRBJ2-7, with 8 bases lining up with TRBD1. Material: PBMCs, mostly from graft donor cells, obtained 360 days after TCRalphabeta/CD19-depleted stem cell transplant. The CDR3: CSPELSGGRVEQYF. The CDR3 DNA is TGCAGCCCAGAACTATCAGGGGGCCGGGTCGAGCAGTACTTC.